This T cell receptor (beta chain) was documented in a study of T-cell reconstitution after alpha-beta-depleted transplantation in children. Study-wide results and limits: T-cell counts and diversity at one year post-transplant came mainly from newly produced T cells. Diversity of TCRbeta at day 60 was high in some patients, arising from surviving recipient T cells and thymic progenitors. Several hundred graft clones that had expanded were reportedly the source of alpha-beta T cells about two months after transplant.

This clonotype was counted ten times or more. What it binds is unknown. The CDR3 is 13 amino acids. V dropped 0 bases and J dropped 5 bases, with 8 bases sitting between them. Germline V CDR1 and CDR2: LNHNV, YYDKDF (reference sequence). Unique molecular identifiers were incorporated during preparation of the TCRbeta library. MiXCR, applied by TCRdb to the PCR reads, yields one record per CDR3 protein. The sample has approximately 300,000 distinct CDR3 sequences; around 10% are singletons. The chain recombines TRBV15 with TRBJ2-7; D is undetermined. This sequence was found in a male patient between 2 and 9 years old who had a stem cell transplant for chronic granulomatous disease, so the T cells may come from the graft donor. Here the sequenced sample was peripheral blood, taken 180 days after TCRalphabeta/CD19-depleted stem cell transplant. The CDR3 region is CATSREKKNEQYF. CDR3 DNA sequence: TGTGCCACCAGCAGAGAAAAAAAGAACGAGCAGTACTTC.